The 10 T cell receptor beta chains presented below share a single source sample, sequenced in a study of blood T cell repertoires in COVID-19. Using immunoSEQ multiplex PCR, the repertoire was profiled, and TCRdb retains in-frame clones only, with some absent. The table shows fewer than 300,000 clones, with around 87% occurring only once. The sequencing sample was made of peripheral blood. The receptors derive from a woman between 40 and 50 years old who had recovered from COVID-19.

On this clone itself: A much larger clone is a single base away; this may be a read error. The rearrangement links TRBV9 to TRBJ1-4; 8 bases align to TRBD1. Germline V CDR1 and CDR2: SGDLS, YYNGEE. The CDR3 runs 15 residues. Unmatched junction bases numbered 5, after V lost 4 bases and J lost 3 bases. CDR3 in amino acids: CASSSQGAANEKLFF. The CDR3 region has the DNA TGTGCCAGCAGCTCCCAGGGGGCGGCTAATGAAAAACTGTTTTTT.

The chain recombines TRBV3-1 (or the pseudogene TRBV3-2) with TRBJ1-1, with TRBD1 identical over 9 bases. The CDR3 runs 15 residues. V lost 4 bases, J lost 11 bases, and 14 bases stayed unmatched. CDR1 is LGHDT and CDR2 is YNNKEL in the germline V gene (reference sequence). CDR3 sequence: CASSPGTGSHLRAFF. DNA for the CDR3: TGTGCCAGCAGCCCAGGGACAGGGAGTCACCTTCGGGCTTTCTTT.

This clone was recorded many times. The gene calls are TRBV19 and TRBJ1-2; 8 positions agree with TRBD1. V trimming: 3 bases; J trimming: 6 bases; junction bases outside the gene matches: 12. Per the germline V gene, CDR1 is LNHDA and CDR2 is SQIVND (reference sequence). The CDR3 sequence is 16 residues long. CDR3 protein: CASSMAQGALSDGYTF. CDR3 nucleotides: TGTGCCAGTAGTATGGCGCAGGGGGCATTATCGGATGGCTACACCTTC.

V gene TRBV11-2 combines with J gene TRBJ2-5, with D maybe TRBD1 (6 bases). The germline V gene has CDR1 SGHAT and CDR2 FQNNGV. V was clipped by 7 bases and J by 7 bases, with 10 bases between them. The CDR3 consists of 11 residues. CDR3 region: CASTRGGTQYF. The CDR3 DNA is TGTGCCAGCACCCGAGGGGGGACCCAGTACTTC.

This chain's CDR3 is CASSFSFGDSGGELFF. DNA for the CDR3: TGTGCCAGCAGTTTTTCCTTCGGGGACTCAGGAGGGGAGCTGTTTTTT. This chain joins TRBV27 and TRBJ2-2, with TRBD2 as a possible D gene (6 bases). V was clipped by 3 bases and J by 8 bases, with 19 bases between them. The CDR3 is 16 amino acids. Germline V lookup: CDR1 MNHEY, CDR2 SMNVEV (reference sequence).

The gene calls are TRBV6-5 and TRBJ1-6; unclear D gene. From germline, CDR1 is MNHEY and CDR2 SVGAGI. CDR3 length: 15 residues. Trimming shortened V by 8 bases and J by 4 bases, and 15 bases separated the two germline ends. The CDR3, as DNA: TGTGCCAGCCTACAGCCACCAGCATATAATTCACCCCTCCACTTT. Translated: CASLQPPAYNSPLHF.

The chain couples TRBV13 to TRBJ1-2; a possible D gene is TRBD1 (6 bases). Between the trimmed V and J ends, which lost 0 bases and 4 bases, there was a span of 12 bases. CDR3 length equals 15 residues. From germline, CDR1 is PRHDT and CDR2 FYEKMQ (reference sequence). The CDR3 loop is CASSLGGAPLYGYTF. The CDR3 nucleotides read TGTGCCAGCAGCTTAGGGGGGGCGCCCCTCTATGGCTACACCTTC.

Remarks on this clone: This specimen includes other DNA sequences encoding the same CDR3. The CDR3 here is CASSVAGTGASYEQYF. CDR3 in DNA: TGTGCCAGCAGCGTAGCCGGGACAGGGGCTTCCTACGAGCAGTACTTC. This chain connects TRBV9 to TRBJ2-7; 10 bases fit TRBD1. V shed 0 bases, J shed 1 base, and the junction held 4 bases outside the gene matches. This CDR3 has 16 amino acids. Germline V lookup: CDR1 SGDLS, CDR2 YYNGEE. Filled out from reference TRBV9 and TRBJ2-7, the complete variable domain reads DSGVTQTPKHLITATGQRVTLRCSPRSGDLSVYWYQQSLDQGLQFLIQYYNGEERAKGNILERFSAQQFPDLHSELNLSSLELGDSALYFCASSVAGTGASYEQYFGPGTRLTVT.

The chain combines TRBV13 with TRBJ2-3; the D gene is possibly TRBD1 (5 bases). Trimming left V 0 bases short and J 5 bases short, with 30 bases between. The CDR3 runs 21 residues. CDR1 and CDR2 from the germline V gene are PRHDT and FYEKMQ (reference sequence). CDR3 sequence reads: CASSLGPPRPETSGQGDTQYF. DNA for the CDR3: TGTGCCAGCAGCTTAGGACCCCCGCGTCCTGAAACCTCTGGTCAGGGAGATACGCAGTATTTT.

The V gene is TRBV12-1, the J gene TRBJ2-2; the D call in the table, TRBD2, was not verified against the DNA. TRBV12-1 is shown as a pseudogene. The CDR3 extends over 15 amino acids. The CDR3 loop reads CAPSGVRANTGELFF. The CDR3 DNA sequence: TGTGCCCCCTCCGGGGTCCGCGCGAACACCGGGGAGCTGTTTTTT.